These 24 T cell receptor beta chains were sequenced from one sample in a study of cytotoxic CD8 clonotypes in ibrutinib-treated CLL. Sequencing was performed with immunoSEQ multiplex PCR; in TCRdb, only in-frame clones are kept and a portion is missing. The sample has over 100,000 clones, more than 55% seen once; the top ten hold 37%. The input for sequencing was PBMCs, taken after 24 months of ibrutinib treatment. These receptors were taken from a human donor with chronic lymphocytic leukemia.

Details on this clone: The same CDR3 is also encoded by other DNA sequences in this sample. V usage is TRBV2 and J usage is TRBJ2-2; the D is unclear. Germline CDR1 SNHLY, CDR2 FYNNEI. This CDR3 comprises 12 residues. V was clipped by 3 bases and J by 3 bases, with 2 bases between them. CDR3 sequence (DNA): TGTGCCAGCAGTGAGGACACCGGGGAGCTGTTTTTT. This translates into CASSEDTGELFF.

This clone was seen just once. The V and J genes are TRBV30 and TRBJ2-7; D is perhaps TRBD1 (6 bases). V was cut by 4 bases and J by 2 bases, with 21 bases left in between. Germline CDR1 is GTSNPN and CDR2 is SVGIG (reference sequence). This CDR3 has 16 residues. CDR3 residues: CAWTQTTGIMAYEQYF. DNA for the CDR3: TGTGCCTGGACCCAGACAACAGGGATAATGGCCTACGAGCAGTACTTC.

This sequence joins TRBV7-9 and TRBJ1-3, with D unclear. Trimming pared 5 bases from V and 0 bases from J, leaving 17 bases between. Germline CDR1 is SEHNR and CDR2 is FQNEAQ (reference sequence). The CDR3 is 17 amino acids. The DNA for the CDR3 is TGTGCCAGCAGCCTCAGTGGTGGCAGGAGCTCTGGAAACACCATATATTTT. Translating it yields CASSLSGGRSSGNTIYF.

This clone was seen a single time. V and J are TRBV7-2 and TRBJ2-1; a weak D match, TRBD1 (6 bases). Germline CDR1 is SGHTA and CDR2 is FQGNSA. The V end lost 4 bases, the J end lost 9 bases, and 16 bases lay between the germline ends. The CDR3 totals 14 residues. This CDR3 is CASSSGQGVPEQFF. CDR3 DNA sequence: TGTGCCAGCAGCTCGGGACAAGGGGTCCCTGAGCAGTTCTTC.

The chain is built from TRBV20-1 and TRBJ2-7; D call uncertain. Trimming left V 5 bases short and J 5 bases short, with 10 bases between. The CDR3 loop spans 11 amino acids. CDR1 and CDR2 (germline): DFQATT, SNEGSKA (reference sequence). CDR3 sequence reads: CSAYTSNEQYF. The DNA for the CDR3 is TGCAGTGCTTACACCAGTAACGAGCAGTACTTC.

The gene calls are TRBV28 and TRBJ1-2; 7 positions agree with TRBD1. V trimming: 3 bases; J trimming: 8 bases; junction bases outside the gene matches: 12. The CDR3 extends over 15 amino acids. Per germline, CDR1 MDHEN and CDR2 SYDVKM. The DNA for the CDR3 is TGTGCCAGCAGTTTGGCGGGACAGCTCTTTCGGGGCTACACCTTC. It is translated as CASSLAGQLFRGYTF.

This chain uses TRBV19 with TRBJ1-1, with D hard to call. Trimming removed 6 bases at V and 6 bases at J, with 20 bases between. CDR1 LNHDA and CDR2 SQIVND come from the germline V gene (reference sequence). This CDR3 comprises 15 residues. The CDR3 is CASRVGNLHSAEAFF. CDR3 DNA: TGTGCCAGTAGAGTAGGCAATCTACACTCGGCTGAAGCTTTCTTT.

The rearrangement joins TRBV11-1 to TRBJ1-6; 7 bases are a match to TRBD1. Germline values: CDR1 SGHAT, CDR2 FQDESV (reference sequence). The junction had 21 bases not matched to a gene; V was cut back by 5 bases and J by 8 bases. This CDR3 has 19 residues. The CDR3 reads CASSRNRGPSAEMDSPLHF. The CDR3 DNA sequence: TGTGCCAGCAGCCGAAACAGGGGACCCAGCGCTGAAATGGATTCACCCCTCCACTTT.

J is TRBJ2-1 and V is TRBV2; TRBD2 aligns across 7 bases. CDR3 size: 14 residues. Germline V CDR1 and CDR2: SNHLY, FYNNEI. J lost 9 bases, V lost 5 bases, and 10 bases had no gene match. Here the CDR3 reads CASSPRLAPSEQFF. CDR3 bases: TGTGCCAGCAGTCCAAGACTAGCCCCGAGTGAGCAGTTCTTC.

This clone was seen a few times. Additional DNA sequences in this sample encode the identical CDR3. CDR3 sequence: CAWGREGNQPQHF. In nucleotides, the CDR3 is TGTGCCTGGGGGAGAGAGGGCAATCAGCCCCAGCATTTT. J is TRBJ1-5 and V is TRBV30; D uncertain. CDR3 size: 13 residues. CDR1 and CDR2 (germline): GTSNPN, SVGIG (reference sequence). V was pared by 5 bases and J by 2 bases, with 10 bases between.

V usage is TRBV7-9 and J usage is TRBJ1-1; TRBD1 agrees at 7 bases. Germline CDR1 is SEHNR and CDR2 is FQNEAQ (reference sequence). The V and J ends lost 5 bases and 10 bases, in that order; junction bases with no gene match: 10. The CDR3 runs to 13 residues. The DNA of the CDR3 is TGTGCCAGCAGCCTAGGCGACAGGGCGACAGCTTTCTTT. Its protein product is CASSLGDRATAFF.

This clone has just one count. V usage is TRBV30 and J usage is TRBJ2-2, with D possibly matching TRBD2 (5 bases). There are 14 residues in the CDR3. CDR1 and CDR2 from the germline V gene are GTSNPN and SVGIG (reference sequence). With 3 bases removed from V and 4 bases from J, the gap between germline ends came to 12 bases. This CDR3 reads CAWRDAGTTGELFF. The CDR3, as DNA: TGTGCCTGGAGGGATGCGGGCACCACCGGGGAGCTGTTTTTT.

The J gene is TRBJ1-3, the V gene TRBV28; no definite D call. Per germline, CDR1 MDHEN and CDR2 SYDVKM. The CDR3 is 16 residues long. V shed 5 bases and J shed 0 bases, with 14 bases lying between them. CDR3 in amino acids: CASSAPRGDSGNTIYF. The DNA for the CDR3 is TGTGCCAGCAGTGCTCCCCGTGGGGACTCTGGAAACACCATATATTTT. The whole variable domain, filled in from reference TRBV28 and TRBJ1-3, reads DVKVTQSSRYLVKRTGEKVFLECVQDMDHENMFWYRQDPGLGLRLIYFSYDVKMKEKGDIPEGYSVSREKKERFSLILESASTNQTSMYLCASSAPRGDSGNTIYFGEGSWLTVV.

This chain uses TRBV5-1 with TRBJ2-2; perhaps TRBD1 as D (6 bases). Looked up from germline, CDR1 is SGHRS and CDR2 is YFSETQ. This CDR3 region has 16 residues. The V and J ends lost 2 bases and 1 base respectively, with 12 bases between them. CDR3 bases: TGCGCCAGCAGCTTCCCTCAGGGGATGAACACCGGGGAGCTGTTTTTT. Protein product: CASSFPQGMNTGELFF.

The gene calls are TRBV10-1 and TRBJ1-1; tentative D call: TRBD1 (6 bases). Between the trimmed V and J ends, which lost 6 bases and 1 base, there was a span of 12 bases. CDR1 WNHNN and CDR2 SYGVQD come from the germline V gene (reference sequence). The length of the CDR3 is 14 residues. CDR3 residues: CASREDSPNTEAFF. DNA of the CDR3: TGCGCCAGCAGGGAGGACAGTCCGAACACTGAAGCTTTCTTT.

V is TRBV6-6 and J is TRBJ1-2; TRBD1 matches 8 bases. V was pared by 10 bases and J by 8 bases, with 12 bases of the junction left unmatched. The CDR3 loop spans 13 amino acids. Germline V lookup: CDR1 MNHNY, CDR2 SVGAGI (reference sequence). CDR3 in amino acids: CAILAQGARGYTF. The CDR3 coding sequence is TGTGCCATCCTTGCTCAGGGGGCGCGAGGCTACACCTTC.

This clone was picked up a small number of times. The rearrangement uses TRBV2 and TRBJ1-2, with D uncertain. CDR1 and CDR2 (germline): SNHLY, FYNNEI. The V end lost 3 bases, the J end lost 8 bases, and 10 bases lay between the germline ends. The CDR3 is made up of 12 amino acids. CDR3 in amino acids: CASSEGRQGYTF. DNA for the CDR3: TGTGCCAGCAGTGAGGGGAGGCAAGGCTACACCTTC.

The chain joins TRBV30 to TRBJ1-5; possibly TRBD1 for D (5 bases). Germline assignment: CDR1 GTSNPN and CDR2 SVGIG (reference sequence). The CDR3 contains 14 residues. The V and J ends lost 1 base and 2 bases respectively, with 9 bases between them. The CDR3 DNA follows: TGTGCCTGGAGTGAGGGGAAGGGCAATCAGCCCCAGCATTTT. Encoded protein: CAWSEGKGNQPQHF.

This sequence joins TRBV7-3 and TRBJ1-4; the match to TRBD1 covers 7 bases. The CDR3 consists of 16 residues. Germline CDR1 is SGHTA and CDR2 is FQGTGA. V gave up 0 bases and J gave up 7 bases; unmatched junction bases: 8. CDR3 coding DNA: TGTGCCAGCAGCTTAACAGGGCGACAGGGTGGTGAAAAACTGTTTTTT. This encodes CASSLTGRQGGEKLFF.

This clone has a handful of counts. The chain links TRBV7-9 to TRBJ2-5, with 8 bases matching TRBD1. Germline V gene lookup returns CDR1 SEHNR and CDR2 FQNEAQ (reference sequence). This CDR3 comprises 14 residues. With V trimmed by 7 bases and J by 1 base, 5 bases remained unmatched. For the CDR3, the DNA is TGTGCCAGCACACGACAGGGGCCCCAAGAGACCCAGTACTTC. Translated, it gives CASTRQGPQETQYF.

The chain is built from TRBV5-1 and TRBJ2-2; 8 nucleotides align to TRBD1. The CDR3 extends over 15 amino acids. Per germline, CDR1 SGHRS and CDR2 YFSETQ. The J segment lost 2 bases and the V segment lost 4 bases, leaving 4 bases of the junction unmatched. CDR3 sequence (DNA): TGCGCCAGCAGCCAAGACAGGGGTAACACCGGGGAGCTGTTTTTT. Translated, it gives CASSQDRGNTGELFF.

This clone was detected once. The CDR3 is CASSLVRGGAEQPQHF. In nucleotides, the CDR3 is TGTGCCAGCAGCTTAGTGAGAGGGGGCGCGGAACAGCCCCAGCATTTT. The rearrangement links TRBV7-9 to TRBJ1-5, with TRBD1 matching 7 bases. V shed 1 base and J 7 bases; nucleotides not matched to a gene: 10. Per the germline V gene, CDR1 is SEHNR and CDR2 is FQNEAQ (reference sequence). The length of the CDR3 is 16 residues.

This CDR3 is CASSRPDGTEAFF. The CDR3 nucleotides are TGTGCCAGCAGCCGACCGGACGGGACTGAAGCTTTCTTT. V gene TRBV7-2 combines with J gene TRBJ1-1; D remains unclear. Trimming stripped 5 bases from V and 5 bases from J, with 12 bases between. Germline V lookup: CDR1 SGHTA, CDR2 FQGNSA. There are 13 residues in the CDR3.

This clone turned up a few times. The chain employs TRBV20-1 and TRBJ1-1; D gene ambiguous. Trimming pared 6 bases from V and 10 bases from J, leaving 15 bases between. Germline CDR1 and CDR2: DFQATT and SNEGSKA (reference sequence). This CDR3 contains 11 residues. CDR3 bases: TGCAGTGCCCCCCGCGGCGAGGGAGCTTTCTTT. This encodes CSAPRGEGAFF.